Sequencing of this TCR beta chain was carried out in a study of shared clonotypes between healthy human individuals. Trimming left V 4 bases short and J 11 bases short, with 17 bases between. CDR1 is SEHNR, CDR2 FQNEAQ, per germline (reference sequence). The length of the CDR3 is 13 residues. Among the unsorted PBMC samples, replicate PCRs used around 0.3 ug DNA, approximately 30,000 T cell genomes. TCRdb's table, derived via immunoSEQ multiplex PCR, lists solely in-frame clones and lacks some. Of approximately 500,000 clones listed, 60% to 85% are singletons. Sequenced: PBMCs. This rearrangement joins TRBV7-9 to TRBJ1-1; D is perhaps TRBD1 (6 bases). This sequence was found in a woman in her forties in good health. Some clones in this sample may be carry-over from other donors' samples. CDR3 bases: TGTGCCAGCAGCTCCCAGGGGACCGGAGTTGCTTTCTTT. It translates to CASSSQGTGVAFF.